A selection of T cell receptor beta chains follows, all from one sample in a study of CD8+CD57+ T cells in acquired aplastic anemia. In TCRdb, the reads were re-called with MiXCR into one record per CDR3 protein. Of about half a million distinct CDR3 sequences detected, more than 25% appear once; the ten largest clones hold 0.7% to 1%. Material: sorted CD4+, CD8+, or CD8+CD57+ T cells (not recorded which) from PBMCs. All receptors come from a human donor with aplastic anemia. Both conserved end residues are trimmed from each CDR3.

v_gene,CDR3aa
TRBV6-2/TRBV6-3,ASSYERVGNTIY
TRBV2,ASSDGIEYGYT
TRBV20-1,SSFGSLRTDTQY
TRBV9,ASSVTLLPNTGELF
TRBV9,ASSQEGSAGYT
TRBV5-1,ASSLSVGTGLSEQY
TRBV11-1,ASSQLTGISYNSPLH
TRBV20-1,SAPDRGNHEQF
TRBV27,ASSPSVINYGYT
TRBV2,ASSARAGNTEAF
TRBV10-3,ASNQGQGAEQY
TRBV2,ASSEGSGGGTDTQY
TRBV15,ATSGGGALNTEAF
TRBV10-1,ASSEPGLAGGGTYNEQF
TRBV29-1,SVDKGALGSGGQY
TRBV19,ASRHGGGNYEQY
TRBV20-1,SANRDDGYT